This T cell receptor beta chain appears in the sequencing data of a study of blood T cell repertoires in COVID-19. Study-level background: In each case, the material was cDNA or gDNA derived from T cells, B-cell-depleted T cells, or PBMCs.

Source study methods: From reference gene primer amplification, estimates of nucleated cell counts were derived. Assay used: immunoSEQ multiplex PCR; TCRdb lists only in-frame clones, some missing. D and trimming come from the DNA, and the V and J calls and clone size come from that table. This sample has about 160,000 clones; approximately 81% occur once, and the top ten carry approximately 1.1%. V shed 5 bases and J 5 bases; nucleotides not matched to a gene: 4. Germline assignment: CDR1 SGHRS and CDR2 YFSETQ. This CDR3 is built from 14 residues. The TCR originated in a man aged 40-50 years with acute or convalescent COVID-19. The sample comprised peripheral blood. The V call is TRBV5-1, the J call TRBJ1-6, with 7 bases matching TRBD1. Written as DNA, the CDR3 is TGCGCCAGCAGTTGGCAGGGGGATAATTCACCCCTCCACTTT. Protein product: CASSWQGDNSPLHF.